This T cell receptor (beta chain) came from a study of T cell changes during pregnancy in multiple sclerosis. The method was immunoSEQ multiplex PCR; TCRdb's version includes in-frame clones alone and lacks a portion of them. The sample contains over 55,000 clones, around 93% of which appear only once. Germline loops: CDR1 SGHRS, CDR2 YFSETQ. After removal of 0 bases from V and 5 bases from J, the junction contained 10 bases not matched to a gene. CDR3 size: 16 residues. V usage is TRBV5-1 and J usage is TRBJ2-5, with TRBD2 matching 7 bases. This clonotype was sampled from a female donor with multiple sclerosis, enrolled in a pregnancy study. Sequencing was performed on peripheral blood, taken after pregnancy. The CDR3 DNA reads as TGCGCCAGCAGCTTGGTGGCGGGAGTGGGACCGGAGACCCAGTACTTC. Amino acids: CASSLVAGVGPETQYF. Looking up the rest from reference TRBV5-1 and TRBJ2-5 gives the full variable domain: KAGVTQTPRYLIKTRGQQVTLSCSPISGHRSVSWYQQTPGQGLQFLFEYFSETQRNKGNFPGRFSGRQFSNSRSEMNVSTLELGDSALYLCASSLVAGVGPETQYFGPGTRLLVL.